This is a list of T cell receptor beta chains from one sample in a study of graft-versus-host responses after intestinal transplantation. Generated by immunoSEQ multiplex PCR, the TCRdb table keeps only in-frame clones and is missing some. The profile shows 95,000 to 150,000 clones, approximately 95% of them singletons. Their recognized antigens are unknown. The specimen comprised unstimulated CD8+ T cells sorted from spleen or lymph node cells, sampled before intestinal transplant. These receptors were collected from a human donor who received an intestinal transplant. The CDR3 runs from the conserved cysteine through the conserved F or W. A D gene is named only where the DNA matches it firmly. Not all rows give a size; the values are once, few, many and, for expanded clones, a class.

TRBJ2-3 | NA | NA | 14 | TRBV7-9 | TGTGCCAGCAGCTTTCGGATCTACACAGATACGCAGTATTTT | CASSFRIYTDTQYF
TRBJ1-5 | NA | NA | 14 | TRBV2 | TGTGCCAGCAGTGTTTACGGAAGCAATCAGCCCCAGCATTTT | CASSVYGSNQPQHF
TRBJ2-1 | NA | NA | 17 | TRBV4-1 | TGCGCCAGCAGCCAAGATTTTACGGGAGTCCCCTACAATGAGCAGTTCTTC | CASSQDFTGVPYNEQFF
TRBJ2-1 | TRBD2 | NA | 18 | TRBV9 | TGTGCCAGCAGCGTAGCGGGACTAGCGGCGGGCTCCTACAATGAGCAGTTCTTC | CASSVAGLAAGSYNEQFF
TRBJ2-7 | TRBD1 | NA | 14 | TRBV7-6 | TGTGCCAGCAGCCCCCTAGGACAGGGGAGCGAGCAGTACTTC | CASSPLGQGSEQYF
TRBJ2-7 | NA | NA | 15 | TRBV7-8 | TGTGCCAGCAGCTTATACGGCCATGAGTACTACGAGCAGTACTTC | CASSLYGHEYYEQYF
TRBJ2-4 | NA | once | 14 | TRBV2 | TGTGCCAGCAGTGTGGCGGAGTCCTTAAACATTCAGTACTTC | CASSVAESLNIQYF
TRBJ2-7 | NA | NA | 15 | TRBV18 | TGTGCCAGCTCACCGGGATTGACGAGCTCCTACGAGCAGTACTTC | CASSPGLTSSYEQYF
TRBJ2-7 | NA | NA | 14 | TRBV28 | TGTGCCAGCAGTCTCCCAGGAATGATTCGCGAGCAGTACTTC | CASSLPGMIREQYF
TRBJ1-4 | NA | few | 17 | TRBV9 | TGTGCCAGCAGCGTAGGAGGCAGGCTTAACGCTAATGAAAAACTGTTTTTT | CASSVGGRLNANEKLFF
TRBJ2-1 | TRBD2 | NA | 19 | TRBV19 | TGTGCCAGTAGTATTCCCCTAAGGTTGATAGCGGGAGTAGGGAATGAGCAGTTCTTC | CASSIPLRLIAGVGNEQFF
TRBJ2-7 | TRBD2 | NA | 16 | TRBV30 | TGTGCCTGGAGAGCACTAGCGGGAGAGTGGTCCTACGAGCAGTACTTC | CAWRALAGEWSYEQYF
TRBJ1-2 | TRBD1 | NA | 15 | TRBV5-4 | TGTGCCAGCAGCTTTGGACAGGCTCCGGTCTATGGCTACACCTTC | CASSFGQAPVYGYTF
TRBJ2-3 | NA | NA | 15 | TRBV7-3 | TGTGCCAGCAGCTTAACGGGAGTGGGTACAGATACGCAGTATTTT | CASSLTGVGTDTQYF
TRBJ1-6 | NA | NA | 15 | TRBV28 | TGTGCCAGCAGCTTCCTCAGGGGAATGGGTTCACCCCTCCACTTT | CASSFLRGMGSPLHF
TRBJ1-3 | NA | few | 15 | TRBV7-9 | TGTGCCAGCAGCCAGTGGGATAACTCTGGAAACACCATATATTTT | CASSQWDNSGNTIYF
TRBJ1-4 | NA | NA | 18 | TRBV5-1 | TGCGCCAGCAGGGCTGGTCAGCGACTTCAAACAACTAATGAAAAACTGTTTTTT | CASRAGQRLQTTNEKLFF
TRBJ2-7 | TRBD1 | NA | 16 | TRBV6-6 | TGTGCCAGCAGTCCCGGGACAGGGGGCCTATCCTACGAGCAGTACTTC | CASSPGTGGLSYEQYF
TRBJ2-7 | TRBD2 | NA | 14 | TRBV28 | TGTGCCAGCACTTCCCTCGCGGGGGTCCACGAGCAGTACTTC | CASTSLAGVHEQYF
TRBJ1-2 | NA | NA | 12 | TRBV6-1 | TGTGCCAGCAGTGATTCGGGGGACTTATACACCTTC | CASSDSGDLYTF
TRBJ1-1 | NA | NA | 13 | TRBV2 | TGTGCCAGCAGCGCAGGGTTGGGCACTGAAGCTTTCTTT | CASSAGLGTEAFF
TRBJ1-5 | NA | NA | 13 | TRBV6-5 | TGTGCCAGCACCGCACATAGAAATCAGCCCCAGCATTTT | CASTAHRNQPQHF
TRBJ2-7 | NA | NA | 18 | TRBV10-2 | TGCGCCAGCAGTGTGACACAAAACCCGCGAATGAGGGGATACGAGCAGTACTTC | CASSVTQNPRMRGYEQYF
TRBJ2-3 | TRBD2 | NA | 14 | TRBV7-9 | TGTGCCAGCAGTACTAGCGGGAGTCGGGATACGCAGTATTTT | CASSTSGSRDTQYF
TRBJ1-2 | NA | NA | 13 | TRBV11-2 | TGTGCCAGCAGCCTTGGGGGAAACTATGGCTACACCTTC | CASSLGGNYGYTF
TRBJ1-2 | NA | NA | 12 | TRBV6-5 | TGTGCCAGCAGTGATTCGGGGGACTTATACACCTTC | CASSDSGDLYTF
TRBJ2-1 | NA | NA | 16 | TRBV15 | TGTGCCACCAGCAGACCCAGCGGAAGATTCTACAATGAGCAGTTCTTC | CATSRPSGRFYNEQFF
TRBJ2-1 | TRBD1 | NA | 14 | TRBV4-3 | TGCGCCAGCAGCCCGGGACAGGTTTTGGCTGAGCAGTTCTTC | CASSPGQVLAEQFF
TRBJ1-2 | NA | NA | 12 | TRBV30 | TGTGCCTGGGGGGCAGGGAGCTATGGCTACACCTTC | CAWGAGSYGYTF